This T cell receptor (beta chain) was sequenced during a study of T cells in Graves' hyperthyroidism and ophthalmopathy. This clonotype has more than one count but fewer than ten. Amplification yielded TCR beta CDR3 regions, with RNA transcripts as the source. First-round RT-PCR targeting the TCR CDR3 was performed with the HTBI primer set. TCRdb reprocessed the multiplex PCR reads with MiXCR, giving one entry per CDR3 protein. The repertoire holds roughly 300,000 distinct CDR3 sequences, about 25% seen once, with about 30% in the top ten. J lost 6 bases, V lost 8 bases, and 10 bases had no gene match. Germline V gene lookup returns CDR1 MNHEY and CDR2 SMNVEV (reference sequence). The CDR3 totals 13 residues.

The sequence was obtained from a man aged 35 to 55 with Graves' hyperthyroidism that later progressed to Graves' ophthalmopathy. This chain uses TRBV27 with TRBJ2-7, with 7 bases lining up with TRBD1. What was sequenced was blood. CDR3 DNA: TGTGCCAGCTATTCCACAGGGGTTGGCGAGCAGTACTTC. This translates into CASYSTGVGEQYF.